This TCR beta chain was documented in a study of shared clonotypes between healthy human individuals. The naive CD8 fraction comprised CD45RO-negative cells positively selected for CCR7 and excluded terminally differentiated effector memory CD45RA+ cells. In regard to this clone: Its antigen is still unknown. This CDR3 is also generated by other DNA sequences in the sample.

The V gene lost 5 bases and the J gene lost 2 bases, with 10 bases spanning the gap. CDR3 length equals 13 residues. Germline CDR1 reads SEHNR; CDR2 reads FQNEAQ (reference sequence). Study results and caveats: Sorted-subset sequencing was shown by rarefaction to be incomplete despite large depth. Generally, estimated richness proved larger in naive subsets than it did in memory subsets. Sampling included only blood; tissue repertoires likely differ. Shared clonotypes across all four donors exceeded non-shared ones in generation probability.

Using immunoSEQ multiplex PCR, the repertoire was profiled, and TCRdb retains in-frame clones only, with some absent. This sample has approximately 2,200,000 clones, with about 93% found just once. The chain joins TRBV7-9 to TRBJ2-7; D ambiguous. The specimen was naive CD8+ T cells from PBMCs. The origin of this receptor is a man younger than 35 in good health. Some clones in this sample may be carry-over from other donors' samples. The DNA for the CDR3 is TGTGCCAGCAGCCCTCCTGGCGCCTACGAGCAGTACTTC. Protein sequence: CASSPPGAYEQYF.